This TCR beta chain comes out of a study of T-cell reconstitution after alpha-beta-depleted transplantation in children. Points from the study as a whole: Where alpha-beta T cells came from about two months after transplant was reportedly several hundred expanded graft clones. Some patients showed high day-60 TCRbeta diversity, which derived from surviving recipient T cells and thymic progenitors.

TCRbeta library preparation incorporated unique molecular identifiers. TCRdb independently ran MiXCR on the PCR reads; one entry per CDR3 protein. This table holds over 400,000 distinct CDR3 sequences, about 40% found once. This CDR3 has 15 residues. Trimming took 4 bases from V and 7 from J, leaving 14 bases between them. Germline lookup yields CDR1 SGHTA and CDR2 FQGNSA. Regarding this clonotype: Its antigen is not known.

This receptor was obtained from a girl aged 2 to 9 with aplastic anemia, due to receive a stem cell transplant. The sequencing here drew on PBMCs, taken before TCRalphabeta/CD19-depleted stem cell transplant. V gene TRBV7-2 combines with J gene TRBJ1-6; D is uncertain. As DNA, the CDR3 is TGTGCCAGCAGCTCGACGGTGCTCCGGAATTCACCCCTCCACTTT. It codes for CASSSTVLRNSPLHF.